The 5 T cell receptor beta chains reported below all come from one sample, sequenced in a study of Ad26.COV2.S vaccination and SARS-CoV-2 variants (dated by TCRdb to the early 2020s). Library creation used the immunoSEQ multiplex PCR assay. TCRdb re-hosts the immuneACCESS table, in-frame sequences only. Its copies lack some clones; in the studies checked, an unresolved V gene accounts for under half of them, and the cause for the rest is not known. Counted in this sample were about 460,000 clones; roughly nine tenths of them appeared once. Together, the top ten hold about 1.7% of the sample. In light of the paper, this sample's treatment or condition label describes: 19 received Ad26.COV2.S at low or high dose, single or two shots; five or six received placebo; per-sample allocation not given. Repertoires of vaccine and placebo recipients were sequenced from samples taken on day 63 after the first injection.

The input for sequencing was peripheral blood, taken in a trial of Ad26.COV2.S vaccine versus placebo. The receptors come from a person aged 18-65 years who received the Ad26.COV2.S COVID-19 vaccine or a placebo.

The genes are TRBV28 and TRBJ1-5, with D unclear. The CDR3 has 14 amino acids. V was pared by 2 bases and J by 2 bases, with 7 bases between. Germline CDR1 reads MDHEN; CDR2 reads SYDVKM. CDR3 nucleotide sequence: TGTGCCAGCAGTTTAGTTGGTGGCAATCAGCCCCAGCATTTT. Its translation: CASSLVGGNQPQHF.

The chain recombines TRBV6-6 with TRBJ2-1; a weak D match, TRBD2 (6 bases). The V gene lost 6 bases and the J gene lost 6 bases, with 18 bases spanning the gap. This CDR3 is built from 15 residues. Germline CDR1 reads MNHNY; CDR2 reads SVGAGI (reference sequence). The CDR3 DNA reads TGTGCCAGCAGCCGGGGACTGCACGGCACCAATGAGCAGTTCTTC. It codes for CASSRGLHGTNEQFF.

The genes are TRBV7-9 and TRBJ2-3; 7 bases are shared with TRBD1. CDR1 and CDR2 from the germline V gene are SEHNR and FQNEAQ (reference sequence). J gave up 2 bases and V 8 bases, and 4 bases lay outside the gene matches. The CDR3 is 13 residues long. In DNA, the CDR3 is TGTGCCAGCCGGGACAGTCTCACAGATACGCAGTATTTT. Translation: CASRDSLTDTQYF.

The gene calls are TRBV5-1 and TRBJ1-3; D perhaps matches TRBD1 (6 bases). CDR1 is SGHRS, CDR2 YFSETQ, per germline. V lost 2 bases and J lost 0, with 18 bases in between. The CDR3 loop spans 18 amino acids. The CDR3 DNA follows: TGCGCCAGCAGCTTCCGGGGGGGCCATTCTAGCTCTGGAAACACCATATATTTT. This sequence encodes CASSFRGGHSSSGNTIYF.

This chain links TRBV19 with TRBJ1-1; 7 bases line up with TRBD1. The CDR3 covers 15 residues. Germline assignment: CDR1 LNHDA and CDR2 SQIVND (reference sequence). Trimming cost V 2 bases and J 5 bases; bases outside gene matches: 8. Here the CDR3 DNA reads TGTGCCAGTAGTATACTGCTCGCAGGGGGGACTGAAGCTTTCTTT. This sequence encodes CASSILLAGGTEAFF.